The present T cell receptor beta chain was sequenced within a study of post-analysis software for immune sequencing data. Study as a whole: Patients had relapsing-remitting, secondary progressive or progressive-relapsing multiple sclerosis; some lacked subtype.

Germline V gene data show CDR1 as LGHDT and CDR2 as YNNKEL (reference sequence). The CDR3 consists of 14 residues. Trimming cost V 2 bases and J 1 base, with 8 bases left between them. General observations from the study: TRBV segments more frequent in patients than in controls numbered several and included TRBV5-6, TRBV5-1 and TRBV20-1. Among multiple sclerosis patients, normalized Chao1 diversity was significantly below that of controls.

The library was made from cDNA and included unique molecular identifiers. Each CDR3 protein gets one entry after TCRdb re-called the PCR reads with MiXCR. The data hold 740,000 or so distinct CDR3 sequences, with roughly 58% observed a single time. In regard to this clonotype: Its antigen is unidentified.

The specimen was blood. The rearrangement joins TRBV3-1 to TRBJ1-1; D is possibly TRBD1 (6 bases). This receptor was obtained from a girl under 18 with multiple sclerosis. In DNA form, the CDR3 reads TGTGCCAGCAGCCAATGGACAGCGAACACTGAAGCTTTCTTT. Residues: CASSQWTANTEAFF.